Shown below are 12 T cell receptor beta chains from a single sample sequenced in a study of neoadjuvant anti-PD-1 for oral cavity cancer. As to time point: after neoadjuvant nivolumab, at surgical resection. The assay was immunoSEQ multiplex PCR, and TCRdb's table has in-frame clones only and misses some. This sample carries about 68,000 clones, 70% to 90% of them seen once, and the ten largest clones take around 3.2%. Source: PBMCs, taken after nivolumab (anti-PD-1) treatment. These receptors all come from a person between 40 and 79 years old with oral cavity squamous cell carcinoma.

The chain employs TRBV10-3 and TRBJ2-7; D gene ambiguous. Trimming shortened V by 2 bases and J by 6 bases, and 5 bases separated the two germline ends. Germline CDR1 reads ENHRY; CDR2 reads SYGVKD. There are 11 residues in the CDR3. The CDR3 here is CAISEEFEQYF. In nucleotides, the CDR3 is TGTGCCATCAGTGAGGAGTTCGAGCAGTACTTC.

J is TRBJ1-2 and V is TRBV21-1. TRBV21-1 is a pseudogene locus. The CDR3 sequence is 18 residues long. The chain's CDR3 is CASSNSEGKTPANYGYTF. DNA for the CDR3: TGTGCCAGCAGCAATAGCGAAGGAAAGACCCCTGCTAACTATGGCTACACCTTC.

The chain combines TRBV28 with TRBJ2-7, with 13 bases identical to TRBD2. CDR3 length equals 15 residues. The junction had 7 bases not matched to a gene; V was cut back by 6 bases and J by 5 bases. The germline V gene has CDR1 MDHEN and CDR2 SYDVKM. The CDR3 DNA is TGTGCCAGCAGGAGGACTAGCGGGAGATTGCACGAGCAGTACTTC. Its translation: CASRRTSGRLHEQYF.

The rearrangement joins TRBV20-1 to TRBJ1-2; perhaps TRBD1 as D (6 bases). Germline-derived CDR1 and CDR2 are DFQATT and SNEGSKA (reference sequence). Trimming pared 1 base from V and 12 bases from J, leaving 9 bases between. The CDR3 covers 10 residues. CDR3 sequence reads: CSARVGGHTF. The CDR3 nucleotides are TGCAGTGCTAGAGTCGGGGGCCACACCTTC.

Written as DNA, the CDR3 is TGTGCCACCAAGGAGAACACTGAAGCTTTCTTT. Protein product: CATKENTEAFF. The chain has TRBV10-3 and TRBJ1-1; D gene uncertain. CDR1 is ENHRY and CDR2 is SYGVKD in the germline V gene. This CDR3 is built from 11 residues. V was pared by 10 bases and J by 1 base, with 7 bases between.

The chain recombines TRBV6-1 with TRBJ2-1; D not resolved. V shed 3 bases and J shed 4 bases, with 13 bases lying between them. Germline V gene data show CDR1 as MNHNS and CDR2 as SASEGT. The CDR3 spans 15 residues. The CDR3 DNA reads TGTGCCAGCAGTGAGACTGGGATCCCTTACAATGAGCAGTTCTTC. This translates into CASSETGIPYNEQFF.

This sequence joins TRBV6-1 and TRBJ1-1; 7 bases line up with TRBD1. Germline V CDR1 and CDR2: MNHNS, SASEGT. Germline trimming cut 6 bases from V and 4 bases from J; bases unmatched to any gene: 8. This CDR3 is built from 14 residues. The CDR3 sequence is CASSPLGDSTEAFF. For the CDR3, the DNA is TGTGCCAGCAGCCCCCTGGGGGACAGCACTGAAGCTTTCTTT.

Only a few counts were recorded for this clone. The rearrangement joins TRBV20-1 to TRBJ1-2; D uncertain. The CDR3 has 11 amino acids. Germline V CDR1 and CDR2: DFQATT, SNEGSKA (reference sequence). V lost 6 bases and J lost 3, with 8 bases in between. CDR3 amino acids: CSALGDYGYTF. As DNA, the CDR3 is TGCAGTGCCCTTGGAGACTATGGCTACACCTTC.

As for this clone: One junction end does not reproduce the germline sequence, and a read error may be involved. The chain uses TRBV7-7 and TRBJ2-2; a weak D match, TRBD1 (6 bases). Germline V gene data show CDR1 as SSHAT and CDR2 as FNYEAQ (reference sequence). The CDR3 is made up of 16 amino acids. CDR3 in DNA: TGTGCTAGCAGCTTAGAAGGGGGTCTCATCACCGGGGAGCTGTTTTTT. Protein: CASSLEGGLITGELFF.

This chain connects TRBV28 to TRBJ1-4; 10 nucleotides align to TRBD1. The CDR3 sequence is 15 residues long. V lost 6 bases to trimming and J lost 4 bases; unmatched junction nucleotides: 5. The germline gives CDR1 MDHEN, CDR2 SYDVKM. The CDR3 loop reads CASSRQGASNEKLFF. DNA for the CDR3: TGTGCCAGCAGCCGACAGGGGGCCAGTAATGAAAAACTGTTTTTT. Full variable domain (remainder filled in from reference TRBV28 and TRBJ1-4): DVKVTQSSRYLVKRTGEKVFLECVQDMDHENMFWYRQDPGLGLRLIYFSYDVKMKEKGDIPEGYSVSREKKERFSLILESASTNQTSMYLCASSRQGASNEKLFFGSGTQLSVL.

The CDR3 loop is CASSWGRTHTGELFF. The DNA of the CDR3 is TGTGCCAGCAGCTGGGGACGTACACACACCGGGGAGCTGTTTTTT. The chain carries TRBV25-1 and TRBJ2-2; D could derive from TRBD1 or TRBD2 (5 bases each). Germline V gene sequence: CDR1 MGHDK, CDR2 SYGVNS. Trimming shortened V by 6 bases and J by 3 bases, and 14 bases separated the two germline ends. The CDR3 totals 15 residues.

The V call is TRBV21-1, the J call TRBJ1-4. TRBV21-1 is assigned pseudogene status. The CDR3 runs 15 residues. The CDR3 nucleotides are TGTGCCAGCATCCAAAGAGGGGGGCGGGAAGAAAAACTGTTTTTT. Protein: CASIQRGGREEKLFF.